This T cell receptor beta chain appears in the sequencing data of a study of blood T cell repertoires in COVID-19. In the study overall: Italy, Spain and the United States were the sources of the convalescent and acute COVID-19 samples. The analysed material was cDNA or gDNA that came from T cells, B-cell-depleted T cells, or PBMCs.

Authors' data handling: How many nucleated cells were present was estimated from reference gene primer amplification. The table came from immunoSEQ multiplex PCR; TCRdb's copy has only in-frame clones and leaves some out. V and J calls and clone size follow that table, whereas D and trimming were derived from the DNA. The sample consists of 240,000 or so clones, approximately 86% of them appearing once. The junction had 8 bases not matched to a gene; V was cut back by 0 bases and J by 0 bases. Germline assignment: CDR1 LGHDT and CDR2 YNNKEL (reference sequence). The CDR3 has 18 amino acids. The specimen was peripheral blood. The TCR sequence derives from a woman in her 30s with acute or convalescent COVID-19. The chain carries TRBV3-1 (or the pseudogene TRBV3-2) and TRBJ1-3; 7 bases are shared with TRBD1. The CDR3 DNA reads as TGTGCCAGCAGCCAAGAAAGGGGGACAGCGTACTCTGGAAACACCATATATTTT. It translates to CASSQERGTAYSGNTIYF.